This entry lists 22 T cell receptor beta chains sequenced from one sample in a study of blood T cell repertoires in COVID-19 (dated by TCRdb to 2020 to 2021). The protocol used for the library was the immunoSEQ multiplex PCR assay. Here the immuneACCESS table is served through TCRdb, limited to in-frame sequences with V and J called. Missing clones are a known gap in these copies; in checked studies unresolved V genes cover under half, and the rest lacks a known reason. The sample includes approximately 74,000 clones, with approximately 91% observed a single time. The ten biggest clones cover about 7% of the sample. The sample comprised peripheral blood. The receptors stem from a man between 65 and 85 years old with acute or convalescent COVID-19.

The chain joins TRBV25-1 to TRBJ2-7, with D tentatively TRBD2 (6 bases). Trimming removed 4 bases at V and 1 base at J, with 20 bases between. From germline, CDR1 is MGHDK and CDR2 SYGVNS. The CDR3 sequence is 17 residues long. This CDR3 is CASSGRGLTPASYEQYF. The CDR3 nucleotides read TGTGCCAGCAGTGGGCGGGGACTGACTCCCGCGTCCTACGAGCAGTACTTC.

The V gene is TRBV9, the J gene TRBJ2-7; weak D call: TRBD2 (6 bases). Trimming stripped 0 bases from V and 5 bases from J, with 15 bases between. The CDR3 totals 15 residues. Germline loops: CDR1 SGDLS, CDR2 YYNGEE. The CDR3 nucleotides read TGTGCCAGCAGCGTAGGGTCGGGGGTCTGGGACGAGCAGTACTTC. Its protein is CASSVGSGVWDEQYF.

The rearrangement joins TRBV2 to TRBJ2-3; D ambiguous. The CDR3 runs 11 residues. Trimming shortened V by 4 bases and J by 5 bases, and 4 bases separated the two germline ends. Germline V CDR1 and CDR2: SNHLY, FYNNEI. The CDR3 coding sequence is TGTGCCAGCAGTGGTCTAGATACGCAGTATTTT. As protein: CASSGLDTQYF.

This clone was found once. The chain employs TRBV7-9 and TRBJ2-2, with TRBD2 matching 11 bases. Germline V lookup: CDR1 SEHNR, CDR2 FQNEAQ (reference sequence). Germline trimming cut 5 bases from V and 1 base from J; bases unmatched to any gene: 9. The CDR3 has 18 residues. The CDR3 DNA reads as TGTGCCAGCAGCCTACCCAGACTAGCGGGACTGAACACCGGGGAGCTGTTTTTT. Translated: CASSLPRLAGLNTGELFF.

V usage is TRBV28 and J usage is TRBJ2-3; 9 bases align to TRBD1. The ends lost 2 bases at V and 11 bases at J; junction bases unmatched: 5. The germline CDR1 and CDR2 sequences are MDHEN and SYDVKM. The CDR3 runs 13 residues. The DNA for the CDR3 is TGTGCCAGCAGTTTACAAGAGACAGGGGGGCAGTATTTT. As protein: CASSLQETGGQYF.

The sample holds one count of this clone. The V call is TRBV11-3, the J call TRBJ2-3, with D tentatively TRBD2 (6 bases). Germline V gives CDR1 SGHNT, CDR2 YENEEA. The CDR3 covers 15 residues. With 3 bases removed from V and 1 base from J, the gap between germline ends came to 11 bases. CDR3: CASSFRGEGTDTQYF. CDR3 nucleotides: TGTGCCAGCAGCTTTCGAGGGGAGGGCACAGATACGCAGTATTTT.

This sequence joins TRBV19 and TRBJ2-3; tentative D call: TRBD1 (6 bases). V lost 4 bases to trimming and J lost 1 base, with 18 bases between them. This CDR3 spans 17 amino acids. The germline gives CDR1 LNHDA, CDR2 SQIVND (reference sequence). The CDR3 protein is CASSTPSGTPGTDTQYF. CDR3 sequence (DNA): TGTGCCAGTAGTACCCCATCCGGGACACCTGGCACAGATACGCAGTATTTT.

The J gene is TRBJ1-2, the V gene TRBV19; 9 bases are a match to TRBD1. There are 16 residues in the CDR3. Germline V lookup: CDR1 LNHDA, CDR2 SQIVND (reference sequence). The trim removed 5 bases at V and 5 bases at J, leaving 12 bases unmatched. The CDR3 sequence: CASSPKGTGRGYGYTF. CDR3 coding DNA: TGTGCCAGTAGTCCGAAGGGGACAGGGCGGGGATATGGCTACACCTTC.

The chain links TRBV5-1 to TRBJ2-1, with TRBD1 identical over 9 bases. The V and J ends lost 3 bases and 4 bases, in that order; junction bases with no gene match: 5. Germline CDR1 SGHRS, CDR2 YFSETQ. This CDR3 has 15 amino acids. The chain's CDR3 is CASSSGQGSYNEQFF. For the CDR3, the DNA is TGCGCCAGCAGCTCGGGACAGGGAAGTTACAATGAGCAGTTCTTC.

The rearrangement uses TRBV7-9 and TRBJ2-7, with 10 nucleotides matching TRBD2. The germline gives CDR1 SEHNR, CDR2 FQNEAQ (reference sequence). The CDR3 contains 15 residues. Trimming at V came to 1 base and at J to 6 bases, leaving 6 bases not matched to a gene. CDR3 residues: CASSLGLAGVFEQYF. Here the CDR3 DNA reads TGTGCCAGCAGCTTAGGCCTAGCGGGGGTCTTCGAGCAGTACTTC.

This sequence joins TRBV6-4 and TRBJ2-1, with TRBD2 identical over 10 bases. CDR3 size: 15 residues. The V gene end was trimmed by 4 bases and the J gene end by 6 bases; junction bases not matched to a gene: 6. Germline values: CDR1 MRHNA, CDR2 SNTAGT. The CDR3 nucleotides read TGTGCCAGCAGTGGAGGACTAGCGGCGATCAATGAGCAGTTCTTC. Its protein is CASSGGLAAINEQFF.

The J gene is TRBJ2-3, the V gene TRBV7-6; the match to TRBD2 covers 8 bases. From germline, CDR1 is SGHVS and CDR2 FNYEAQ. CDR3 size: 14 residues. With 3 bases clipped from V and 3 bases from J, the junction kept 2 bases outside the gene matches. The CDR3 DNA reads TGTGCCAGCAGCTTTAGCGGGGCAACAGATACGCAGTATTTT. As protein: CASSFSGATDTQYF.

This chain joins TRBV5-4 and TRBJ2-7, with TRBD1 matching 7 bases. The CDR3 loop spans 14 amino acids. The ends lost 4 bases at V and 2 bases at J; junction bases unmatched: 6. Germline CDR1 and CDR2: SGHNT and YYREEE (reference sequence). This CDR3 is CASSRGQPTYEQYF. DNA for the CDR3: TGTGCCAGCAGCAGGGGACAGCCGACCTACGAGCAGTACTTC.

The rearrangement links TRBV18 to TRBJ1-5; D gene ambiguous. This CDR3 has 16 residues. CDR1 is KGHSH and CDR2 is LQKENI in the germline V gene. V was shortened by 1 base and J by 0 bases, with 10 bases between the two germline ends. CDR3 amino acids: CASSPRSQDSNQPQHF. The CDR3 DNA is TGTGCCAGCTCACCACGTTCCCAGGATAGCAATCAGCCCCAGCATTTT.

The V and J genes are TRBV7-2 and TRBJ2-7; TRBD2 matches 15 bases. In germline, CDR1 is SGHTA, CDR2 FQGNSA. This CDR3 is built from 18 residues. J lost 2 bases, V lost 0 bases, and 5 bases had no gene match. In DNA form, the CDR3 reads TGTGCCAGCAGCTTAGCGGGGACTAGCGGGGGGCCGGCCTACGAGCAGTACTTC. Translation: CASSLAGTSGGPAYEQYF.

The chain is built from TRBV27 and TRBJ1-6; tentative D call: TRBD1 (6 bases). V was pared by 3 bases and J by 10 bases, with 13 bases between. Germline CDR1 and CDR2: MNHEY and SMNVEV (reference sequence). The CDR3 has 14 amino acids. CDR3: CASSFSGVGSPLHF. Written as DNA, the CDR3 is TGTGCCAGCAGTTTCTCAGGGGTGGGATCACCCCTCCACTTT.

The chain uses TRBV19 and TRBJ1-1; weak D call: TRBD1 (5 bases). V dropped 7 bases and J dropped 4 bases, with 19 bases sitting between them. The CDR3 covers 15 residues. Per germline, CDR1 LNHDA and CDR2 SQIVND (reference sequence). CDR3 coding DNA: TGTGCCAGTAAGGATAGGGGCCCCCCGAGCACTGAAGCTTTCTTT. It yields the protein CASKDRGPPSTEAFF.

J is TRBJ2-6 and V is TRBV14; TRBD1 matches at 8 bases. Germline lookup yields CDR1 SGHDN and CDR2 FVKESK. V lost 4 bases, J lost 0 bases, and 5 bases stayed unmatched. This CDR3 has 17 amino acids. This CDR3 is CASSRAGGFSGANVLTF. The DNA for the CDR3 is TGTGCCAGCAGCCGGGCAGGGGGCTTCTCTGGGGCCAACGTCCTGACTTTC.

J is TRBJ1-4 and V is TRBV29-1; unclear D gene. CDR3 length equals 13 residues. V was shortened by 6 bases and J by 5 bases, with 13 bases between the two germline ends. Germline values: CDR1 SQVTM, CDR2 ANQGSEA. CDR3 residues: CSVRGTTNEKLFF. CDR3 in DNA: TGCAGCGTCCGTGGAACTACCAATGAAAAACTGTTTTTT.

In this sample, this clone turned up many times. This sequence joins TRBV24-1 and TRBJ2-3; 7 bases fit TRBD1. The CDR3 runs 11 residues. CDR1 and CDR2 (germline): KGHDR, SFDVKD. V lost 10 bases, J lost 5 bases, and 2 bases stayed unmatched. The CDR3 spells CATRDRDTQYF. Here the CDR3 DNA reads TGTGCCACAAGGGACAGAGATACGCAGTATTTT.

The DNA for the CDR3 is TGTGCCGCCCAACGTAGCGGGGATGCCTACGAGCAGTACTTC. Amino acid sequence: CAAQRSGDAYEQYF. J is TRBJ2-7 and V is TRBV6-5; TRBD2 matches 8 bases. The germline V gene encodes CDR1 MNHEY and CDR2 SVGAGI. The CDR3 runs to 14 residues. Trimming at V came to 11 bases and at J to 2 bases, leaving 11 bases not matched to a gene.

The chain uses TRBV6-2 or TRBV6-3 and TRBJ2-5; a possible D gene is TRBD1 (7 bases). Germline assignment: CDR1 MNHEY and CDR2 SVGEGT. The CDR3 runs to 16 residues. V was cut by 4 bases and J by 0 bases, with 15 bases left in between. CDR3 in amino acids: CASSWEDRQYQETQYF. The CDR3 nucleotides are TGTGCCAGCAGTTGGGAGGACAGGCAGTACCAAGAGACCCAGTACTTC.